This TCR beta chain was recorded in a study of blood T cell repertoires in COVID-19. Background on the study: Sites across the United States, Italy and Spain contributed samples from acute and convalescent COVID-19. PBMCs, B-cell-depleted T cells, or T cells were the source of the cDNA or gDNA that made up the material.

The CDR3 length is 16 residues. Per germline, CDR1 KGHSH and CDR2 LQKENI. J lost 7 bases, V lost 6 bases, and 15 bases had no gene match. Authors' processing steps: Reference gene primer amplification yielded estimated nucleated cell counts. Only in-frame clones appear in the TCRdb table, and some are missing; sequencing was by immunoSEQ multiplex PCR. Clonal size and the V and J genes are those of that table, whereas D and trimming came from the DNA. The table has roughly 120,000 clones, 75% to 90% seen once; the top ten hold 1.5% to 2%. The sample comprised peripheral blood. The V call is TRBV18, the J call TRBJ2-1; 7 bases line up with TRBD1. This TCR derives from a man between 65 and 85 years old with acute or convalescent COVID-19. As DNA, the CDR3 is TGTGCCAGCTCCTTCTCCAGGACAGGCGTAAGGAATGAGCAGTTCTTC. Translating it yields CASSFSRTGVRNEQFF. The entire variable domain, with the rest obtained from reference TRBV18 and TRBJ2-1, is as follows: NAGVMQNPRHLVRRRGQEARLRCSPMKGHSHVYWYRQLPEEGLKFMVYLQKENIIDESGMPKERFSAEFPKEGPSILRIQQVVRGDSAAYFCASSFSRTGVRNEQFFGPGTRLTVL.